This TCR beta chain stems from a study of shared clonotypes between healthy human individuals. This clone has a single count. The CD4+ fraction was divided into a CD45RA+ naive subset and a CD45RA-negative memory subset. The protocol was immunoSEQ multiplex PCR, while the TCRdb copy is restricted to in-frame clones and leaves out a portion. This table has 2 million to 3 million clones, 93% appearing once. CDR3 size: 17 residues. Germline values: CDR1 SGHVS, CDR2 FQNEAQ. The J segment lost 7 bases and the V segment lost 4 bases, leaving 14 bases of the junction unmatched. The origin of this receptor is a man aged 18-30 years in good health. Some clones in this sample may be carry-over from other donors' samples. The chain employs TRBV7-8 and TRBJ2-1; 9 bases match TRBD2. Sequenced material: naive CD4+ T cells from PBMCs. Regarding subset: CD45RA+ positively selected. In nucleotides, the CDR3 is TGTGCCAGCAGCTCACCCCTCTTAGCGGGAGAGGCAAATGAGCAGTTCTTC. As protein: CASSSPLLAGEANEQFF.